The T cell receptor beta chain under discussion was sequenced for a study of T cells in Graves' hyperthyroidism and ophthalmopathy. Orbital computed tomography, thyroid ultrasound, serum thyroxine and TRAb, and clinical symptoms together informed the diagnoses. The PBMCs were taken from roughly 10 ml of fresh peripheral blood. There are 13 residues in the CDR3. The V gene lost 4 bases and the J gene lost 0 bases, with 8 bases spanning the gap. Germline CDR1 SGHRS, CDR2 YFSETQ. Study-wide results and caveats: Blood also contained most expanded thyroid clonotypes above 0.001.

The source material, RNA transcripts, was used to amplify TCR beta CDR3 regions. The HTBI primer set drove a first-round RT-PCR of the TCR CDR3. TCRdb re-derived calls from the multiplex PCR reads in MiXCR, one entry per CDR3 protein. The repertoire consists of approximately 640,000 distinct CDR3 sequences, with about 16% occurring once and the leading ten covering approximately 3.9%. This clonotype was observed many times. Its antigen remains unidentified. V usage is TRBV5-1 and J usage is TRBJ2-7; D possibly corresponds to TRBD2 (6 bases). This clonotype was obtained from a woman in her 30s with Graves' hyperthyroidism. The sequenced sample was blood. CDR3 DNA: TGCGCCAGCAGCCGGGACTTCTCCTACGAGCAGTACTTC. This translates into CASSRDFSYEQYF.